This T cell receptor beta chain is drawn from a study of T cell repertoires in cytomegalovirus infection. Study-level background: In public TCR beta signatures, there were indications of both CMV infection and matching HLA type. Study-level points and caveats: Ex vivo responses were dominated by HLA-C-restricted CMV-specific TCR beta clonotypes. Cumulative public TCR beta family frequency identified carriers of CMV plus the relevant HLA.

The CDR3 covers 13 residues. Germline V lookup: CDR1 SGHRS, CDR2 YFSETQ. Trimming left V 0 bases short and J 8 bases short, with 11 bases between. Each CDR3 protein gets one entry after TCRdb re-called the reads with MiXCR. Seen here are about 740,000 distinct CDR3 sequences, 35% observed once, and the top ten hold under 3.5%. About this clonotype: Its target is not known.

The chain has TRBV5-1 and TRBJ1-2, with D tentatively TRBD1 (6 bases). Sequences were obtained from PBMCs. The sequence came from a human donor in good health (CMV status not recorded). Some clones in this sample may be carry-over from other donors' samples. The CDR3 is CASSLEGTRGYTF. DNA for the CDR3: TGCGCCAGCAGCTTGGAAGGGACACGAGGCTACACCTTC.